The clone carrying this T cell receptor beta chain was seen a single time. TCRdb keeps only in-frame clones here, not all; method: immunoSEQ multiplex PCR. The sample yields 150,000 or so clones, approximately 81% seen once. These data are taken from a study of blood T cell repertoires in COVID-19. V was cut by 1 base and J by 7 bases, with 8 bases left in between. The CDR3 contains 13 residues. V gene TRBV12-3 or TRBV12-4 combines with J gene TRBJ1-5; no reliable D call. Sequenced sample: peripheral blood. The clonotype comes from a human donor in a cohort sampled during active COVID-19. CDR3 coding DNA: TGTGCCAGCAGTTTAGGTGGGCAACAGCCCCAGCATTTT. It codes for CASSLGGQQPQHF.